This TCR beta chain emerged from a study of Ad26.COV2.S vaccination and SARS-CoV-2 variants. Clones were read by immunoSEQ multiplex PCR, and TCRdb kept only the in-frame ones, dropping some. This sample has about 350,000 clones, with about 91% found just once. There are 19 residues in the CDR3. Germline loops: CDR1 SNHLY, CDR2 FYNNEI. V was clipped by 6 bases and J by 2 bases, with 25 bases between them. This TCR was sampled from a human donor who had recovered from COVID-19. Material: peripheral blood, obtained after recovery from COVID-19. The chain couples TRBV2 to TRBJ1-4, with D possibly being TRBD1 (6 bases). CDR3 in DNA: TGTGCCAGCAGAGCAGTCCCAGGGGCCGTGGGGGCTACTAATGAAAAACTGTTTTTT. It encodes CASRAVPGAVGATNEKLFF.